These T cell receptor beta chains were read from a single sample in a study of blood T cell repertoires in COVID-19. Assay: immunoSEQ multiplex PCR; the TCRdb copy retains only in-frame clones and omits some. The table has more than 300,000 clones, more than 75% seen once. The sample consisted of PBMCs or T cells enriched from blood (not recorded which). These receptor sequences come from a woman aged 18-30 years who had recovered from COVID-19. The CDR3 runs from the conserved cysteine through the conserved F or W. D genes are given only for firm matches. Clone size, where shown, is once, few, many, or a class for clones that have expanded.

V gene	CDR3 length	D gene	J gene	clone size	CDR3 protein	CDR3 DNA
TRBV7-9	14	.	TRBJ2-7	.	CASSLEGISYEQYF	TGTGCCAGCAGCTTAGAGGGGATCTCCTACGAGCAGTACTTC
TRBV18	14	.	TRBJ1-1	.	CASSPRRDNTEAFF	TGTGCCAGCTCACCACGGAGGGACAACACTGAAGCTTTCTTT
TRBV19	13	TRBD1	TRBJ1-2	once	CASSADRGGGYTF	TGTGCCAGTAGTGCGGACAGGGGAGGGGGCTACACCTTC
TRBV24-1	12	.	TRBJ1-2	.	CATSDLLSGYTF	TGTGCCACCAGTGATTTGCTTTCTGGCTACACCTTC
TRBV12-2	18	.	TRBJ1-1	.	CASRLLVAEVTMNTEAFF	TGTGCAAGTCGCTTATTGGTCGCGGAGGTGACCATGAACACTGAAGCTTTCTTT
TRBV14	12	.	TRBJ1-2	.	CASSPDTYGYTF	TGTGCCAGCAGCCCAGACACATATGGCTACACCTTC
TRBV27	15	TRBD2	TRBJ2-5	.	CASSPGTSDQETQYF	TGTGCCAGCAGTCCCGGGACTAGCGACCAAGAGACCCAGTACTTC
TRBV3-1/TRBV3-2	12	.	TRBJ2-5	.	CASSQGAETQYF	TGTGCCAGCAGCCAAGGTGCGGAGACCCAGTACTTC
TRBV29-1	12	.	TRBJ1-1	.	CTAAGMNTEAFF	TGCACGGCCGCGGGTATGAACACTGAAGCTTTCTTT
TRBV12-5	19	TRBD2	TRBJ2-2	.	CASGLGGLAGGRNTGELFF	TGTGCTAGTGGCCTCGGGGGACTAGCGGGGGGCCGTAACACCGGGGAGCTGTTTTTT
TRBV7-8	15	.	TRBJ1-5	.	CASSRIRGANQPQHF	TGTGCCAGCAGCCGAATTCGGGGGGCGAATCAGCCCCAGCATTTT
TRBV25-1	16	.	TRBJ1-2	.	CASSDQLETANYGYTF	TGTGCCAGCAGTGATCAATTAGAAACAGCTAACTATGGCTACACCTTC
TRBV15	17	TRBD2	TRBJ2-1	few	CATSRAFIAGGRDEQFF	TGTGCCACCAGTAGAGCTTTCATAGCGGGGGGCCGGGATGAGCAGTTCTTC
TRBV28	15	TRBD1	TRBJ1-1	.	CASSSAGQGWTEAFF	TGTGCCAGCAGTTCCGCTGGACAGGGGTGGACTGAAGCTTTCTTT
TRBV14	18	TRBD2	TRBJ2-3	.	CASSPGTSGRLSTDTQYF	TGTGCCAGCAGCCCCGGGACTAGCGGGAGACTGAGCACAGATACGCAGTATTTT
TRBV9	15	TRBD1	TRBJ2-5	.	CASSTRQGLQETQYF	TGTGCCAGCAGCACCCGACAGGGCTTACAAGAGACCCAGTACTTC
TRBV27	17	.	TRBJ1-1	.	CASSPTRTETMNTEAFF	TGTGCCAGCAGTCCAACCCGGACAGAAACTATGAACACTGAAGCTTTCTTT
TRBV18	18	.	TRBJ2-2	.	CASSMTRQPESFTGELFF	TGTGCCAGCTCGATGACTAGGCAGCCGGAGTCCTTCACCGGGGAGCTGTTTTTT
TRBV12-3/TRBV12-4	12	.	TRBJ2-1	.	CASSPRDNEQFF	TGTGCCAGCAGTCCTCGGGACAATGAGCAGTTCTTC
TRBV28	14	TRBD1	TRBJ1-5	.	CASSHGQGIKPQHF	TGTGCCAGCAGTCATGGACAGGGGATAAAGCCCCAGCATTTT
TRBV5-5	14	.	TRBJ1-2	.	CASNRLGHRDGYTF	TGTGCCAGCAACCGGTTGGGACACAGGGATGGCTACACCTTC
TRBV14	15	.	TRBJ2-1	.	CASSQATGWKDEQFF	TGTGCCAGCAGCCAAGCAACAGGGTGGAAGGATGAGCAGTTCTTC
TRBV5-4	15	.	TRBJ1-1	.	CASSPLPQVNTEAFF	TGTGCCAGCAGCCCCCTTCCACAGGTCAACACTGAAGCTTTCTTT
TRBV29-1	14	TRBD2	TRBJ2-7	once	CSVGGGRAINEQYF	TGCAGCGTTGGTGGAGGGAGGGCCATCAACGAGCAGTACTTC
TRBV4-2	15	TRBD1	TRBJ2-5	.	CASSSGNRGTETQYF	TGTGCCAGCAGCTCGGGAAACAGGGGGACAGAGACCCAGTACTTC
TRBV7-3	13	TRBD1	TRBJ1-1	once	CASSLRDRGEAFF	TGTGCCAGCAGCTTAAGGGACAGGGGGGAAGCTTTCTTT
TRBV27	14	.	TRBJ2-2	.	CASSLSGPPGELFF	TGTGCCAGCAGTTTATCGGGGCCCCCGGGGGAGCTGTTTTTT
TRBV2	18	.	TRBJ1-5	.	CASSEKGGVKLINQPQHF	TGTGCCAGCAGTGAAAAGGGAGGAGTGAAGCTAATCAATCAGCCCCAGCATTTT
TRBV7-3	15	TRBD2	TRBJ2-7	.	CASSPSGTSPYEQYF	TGTGCCAGCAGCCCCTCCGGGACTAGCCCCTACGAGCAGTACTTC
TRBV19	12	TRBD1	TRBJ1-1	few	CASNRDSTEAFF	TGTGCCAGTAATAGGGACAGCACTGAAGCTTTCTTT
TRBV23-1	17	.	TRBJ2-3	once	CASNPSSREPSTDTQYF	TGCGCCAGCAATCCCTCTTCGCGGGAACCTAGCACAGATACGCAGTATTTT
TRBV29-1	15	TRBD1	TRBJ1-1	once	CSVATLRDSGPEAFF	TGCAGCGTTGCCACGCTCCGGGACAGTGGGCCTGAAGCTTTCTTT
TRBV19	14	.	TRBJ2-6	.	CASSAGSGANVLTF	TGTGCCAGTAGTGCGGGGTCTGGGGCCAACGTCCTGACTTTC
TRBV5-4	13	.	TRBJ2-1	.	CASSFTGNNEQFF	TGTGCCAGCAGCTTTACGGGAAACAATGAGCAGTTCTTC
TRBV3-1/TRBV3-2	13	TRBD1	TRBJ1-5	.	CASSAQGDQPQHF	TGTGCCAGCAGCGCCCAGGGGGATCAGCCCCAGCATTTT
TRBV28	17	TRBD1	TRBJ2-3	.	CASSLLRATGGRGGQYF	TGTGCCAGCAGTTTATTAAGGGCGACAGGGGGCCGGGGGGGGCAGTATTTT
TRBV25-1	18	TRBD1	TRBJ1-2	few	CASSEPGGTADVAYGYTF	TGTGCCAGCAGTGAACCCGGCGGGACAGCCGACGTGGCCTATGGCTACACCTTC
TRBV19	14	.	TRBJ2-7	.	CASSLQGEGREQYF	TGTGCCAGTAGTCTACAGGGAGAAGGAAGGGAGCAGTACTTC
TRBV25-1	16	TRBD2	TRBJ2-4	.	CASSGSVAGQGNIQYF	TGTGCCAGCAGTGGGTCTGTAGCGGGGCAGGGGAACATTCAGTACTTC
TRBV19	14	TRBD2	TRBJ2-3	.	CASRGLASTDTQYF	TGTGCCAGTAGGGGACTAGCGAGCACAGATACGCAGTATTTT
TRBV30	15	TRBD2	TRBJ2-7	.	CAWSRLAGWNGEQYF	TGTGCCTGGAGTAGACTAGCGGGTTGGAATGGCGAGCAGTACTTC
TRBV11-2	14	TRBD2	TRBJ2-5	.	CASSSGLVRETQYF	TGTGCCAGCAGCTCGGGACTAGTACGAGAGACCCAGTACTTC
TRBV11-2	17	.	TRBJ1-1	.	CASSFVGGNRRRRMAFF	TGTGCCAGCAGCTTCGTTGGTGGGAACAGGCGGCGAAGGATGGCTTTCTTT
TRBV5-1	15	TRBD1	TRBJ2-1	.	CASSFDRGRFNEQFF	TGCGCCAGCAGCTTCGACAGGGGGCGGTTCAATGAGCAGTTCTTC
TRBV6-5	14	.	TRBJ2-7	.	CASSYEKGAYEQYF	TGTGCCAGCAGTTACGAGAAAGGAGCCTACGAGCAGTACTTC
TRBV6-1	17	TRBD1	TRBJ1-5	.	CASSERTGGANNQPQHF	TGTGCCAGCAGTGAAAGGACAGGGGGCGCAAACAATCAGCCCCAGCATTTT
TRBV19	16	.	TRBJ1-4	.	CASSIYGTRIGEKLFF	TGTGCCAGTAGTATTTATGGGACACGCATAGGTGAAAAACTGTTTTTT
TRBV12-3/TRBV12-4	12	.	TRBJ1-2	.	CASSRSSYGYTF	TGTGCCAGCAGTCGGAGTTCCTATGGCTACACCTTC
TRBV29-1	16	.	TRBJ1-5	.	CSVDGRLGCGNQPQHF	TGCAGCGTTGACGGGAGATTAGGCTGTGGCAATCAGCCCCAGCATTTT
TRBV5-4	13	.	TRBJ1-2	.	CASSLGQGWGYTF	TGTGCCAGCAGCTTGGGACAAGGCTGGGGCTACACCTTC
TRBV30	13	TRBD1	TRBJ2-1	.	CAWGGQGWNEQFF	TGTGCCTGGGGCGGACAGGGGTGGAATGAGCAGTTCTTC
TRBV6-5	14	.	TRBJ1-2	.	CASNPTGSDYGYTF	TGTGCCAGCAACCCGACAGGTAGCGACTATGGCTACACCTTC
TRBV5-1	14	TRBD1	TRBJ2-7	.	CASSFGQGAGEQYF	TGCGCCAGCAGCTTCGGACAGGGGGCCGGCGAGCAGTACTTC
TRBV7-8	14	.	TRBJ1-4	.	CASSLGAHREKLFF	TGTGCCAGCAGCTTAGGAGCCCATCGGGAAAAACTGTTTTTT
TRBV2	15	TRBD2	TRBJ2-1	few	CASRVAGGSYNEQFF	TGTGCCAGCAGAGTAGCGGGAGGGTCCTACAATGAGCAGTTCTTC
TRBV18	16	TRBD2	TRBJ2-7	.	CASSPPRPSGDYEQYF	TGTGCCAGCTCACCACCAAGGCCTAGCGGGGACTACGAGCAGTACTTC
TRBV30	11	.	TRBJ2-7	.	CAWTSSYEQYF	TGTGCCTGGACTTCTAGCTACGAGCAGTACTTC
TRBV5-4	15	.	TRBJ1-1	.	CASSIPQGSNTEAFF	TGTGCCAGCAGCATACCTCAGGGTTCGAACACTGAAGCTTTCTTT
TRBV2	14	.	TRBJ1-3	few	CASSEATRENTIYF	TGTGCCAGCAGTGAAGCTACAAGGGAGAACACCATATATTTT
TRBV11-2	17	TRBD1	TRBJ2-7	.	CASSSLTIDRGGGEQYF	TGTGCCAGCAGCTCCCTCACGATTGACAGGGGGGGCGGTGAGCAGTACTTC